These 31 T cell receptor beta chains came from one sample sequenced in a study of T cell changes during pregnancy in multiple sclerosis. Some clones are missing from TCRdb's copy, which holds only in-frame ones; the method was immunoSEQ multiplex PCR. The table lists more than 40,000 clones, approximately 94% of them singletons. The sample in question was CD8+ T cells from peripheral blood mononuclear cells, obtained in the first trimester of pregnancy. Receptors were obtained from a female donor with multiple sclerosis, enrolled in a pregnancy study.

The genes are TRBV29-1 and TRBJ1-2; TRBD1 aligns across 7 bases. The CDR3 sequence is 13 residues long. Germline loops: CDR1 SQVTM, CDR2 ANQGSEA. With V trimmed by 6 bases and J by 3 bases, 7 bases remained unmatched. In DNA, the CDR3 is TGCAGCGTAGGACAGGAGAATTACTATGGCTACACCTTC. Translating it yields CSVGQENYYGYTF.

This sequence joins TRBV4-2 and TRBJ2-3, with 7 nucleotides matching TRBD2. The V segment lost 0 bases and the J segment 0 bases; nucleotides outside the gene matches: 3. The CDR3 totals 16 residues. Per germline, CDR1 LGHNA and CDR2 YNFKEQ. The CDR3 spells CASSQDPSGSTDTQYF. CDR3 in DNA: TGTGCCAGCAGCCAAGACCCTAGCGGTAGCACAGATACGCAGTATTTT.

The rearrangement joins TRBV7-9 to TRBJ2-1; the D gene is possibly TRBD2 (6 bases). Germline assignment: CDR1 SEHNR and CDR2 FQNEAQ (reference sequence). This CDR3 spans 16 amino acids. V lost 1 base to trimming and J lost 2 bases, with 12 bases between them. The CDR3 region is CASSLGLGGPYNEQFF. The CDR3 DNA sequence: TGTGCCAGCAGCTTAGGGCTGGGAGGCCCCTACAATGAGCAGTTCTTC.

DNA for the CDR3: TGTGCCAGCAGGCGTGGAGCGGACTACAATGAGCAGTTCTTC. This gives the protein CASRRGADYNEQFF. The chain has TRBV27 and TRBJ2-1; D is perhaps TRBD2 (5 bases). Germline V gene lookup returns CDR1 MNHEY and CDR2 SMNVEV (reference sequence). Trimming removed 6 bases at V and 3 bases at J, with 12 bases between. CDR3 size: 14 residues.

The chain links TRBV27 to TRBJ1-6; TRBD1 is a possible D gene (5 bases). Germline V gene lookup returns CDR1 MNHEY and CDR2 SMNVEV (reference sequence). The CDR3 length is 15 residues. The V gene lost 0 bases and the J gene lost 10 bases, with 13 bases spanning the gap. The CDR3 sequence is CASSLSWSGGSPLHF. In DNA form, the CDR3 reads TGTGCCAGCAGTTTATCGTGGAGCGGGGGGTCACCCCTCCACTTT.

The chain joins TRBV10-2 to TRBJ1-2, with D uncertain. V was clipped by 7 bases and J by 0 bases, with 15 bases between them. CDR3 size: 15 residues. Germline loops: CDR1 WSHSY, CDR2 SAAADI. CDR3 DNA sequence: TGCGCCAGCACCCCGGTAGAGGCAGCTAACTATGGCTACACCTTC. Its translation is CASTPVEAANYGYTF.

This clone was seen only once. The rearrangement links TRBV5-1 to TRBJ1-2; TRBD1 matches 7 bases. The length of the CDR3 is 14 residues. V lost 3 bases to trimming and J lost 6 bases; unmatched junction nucleotides: 8. From germline, CDR1 is SGHRS and CDR2 YFSETQ. CDR3 amino acids: CASSSLEQGNGYTF. For the CDR3, the DNA is TGCGCCAGCAGCTCGTTGGAACAGGGGAATGGCTACACCTTC.

This chain joins TRBV6-1 and TRBJ2-7; 12 nucleotides line up with TRBD1. Germline V gene lookup returns CDR1 MNHNS and CDR2 SASEGT. V lost 5 bases to trimming and J lost 5 bases; unmatched junction nucleotides: 7. The CDR3 has 15 amino acids. This CDR3 reads CASSKTGTGGHEQYF. The CDR3 nucleotides are TGTGCCAGCAGTAAGACCGGGACAGGGGGCCACGAGCAGTACTTC.

The gene calls are TRBV9 and TRBJ2-1; 8 bases are a match to TRBD2. Per the germline V gene, CDR1 is SGDLS and CDR2 is YYNGEE. This CDR3 region has 16 residues. The trim removed 0 bases at V and 5 bases at J, leaving 7 bases unmatched. This CDR3 is CASSVGGGPPHNEQFF. Here the CDR3 DNA reads TGTGCCAGCAGCGTAGGCGGGGGGCCCCCCCACAATGAGCAGTTCTTC.

The chain combines TRBV7-9 with TRBJ2-1; D gene ambiguous. V was clipped by 5 bases and J by 0 bases, with 11 bases between them. The germline V gene encodes CDR1 SEHNR and CDR2 FQNEAQ (reference sequence). This CDR3 is 15 amino acids long. CDR3 in DNA: TGTGCCAGCAGCCCGGAGTGGAGCTCCTACAATGAGCAGTTCTTC. Its translation is CASSPEWSSYNEQFF.

The chain has TRBV7-8 and TRBJ2-7; 11 positions match TRBD2. Germline-derived CDR1 and CDR2 are SGHVS and FQNEAQ. The V and J ends lost 1 base and 3 bases, in that order; junction bases with no gene match: 5. This CDR3 contains 16 residues. The CDR3 sequence is CASSLGSTSGSYEQYF. CDR3 nucleotides: TGTGCCAGCAGCTTAGGAAGTACTAGCGGGAGCTACGAGCAGTACTTC.

The chain uses TRBV2 and TRBJ2-3; 7 nucleotides align to TRBD1. This CDR3 is built from 17 residues. The ends lost 4 bases at V and 0 bases at J; junction bases unmatched: 10. Per germline, CDR1 SNHLY and CDR2 FYNNEI. CDR3 coding DNA: TGTGCCAGCAGTGTCGTTGAGGGGGCCTCTAGCACAGATACGCAGTATTTT. Translating it yields CASSVVEGASSTDTQYF.

The rearrangement links TRBV9 to TRBJ2-3; 10 bases agree with TRBD2. CDR3 size: 20 residues. Germline V lookup: CDR1 SGDLS, CDR2 YYNGEE. After removal of 6 bases from V and 1 base from J, the junction contained 20 bases not matched to a gene. CDR3 in amino acids: CASTPWGTSGDGKRTDTQYF. The DNA for the CDR3 is TGTGCCAGCACCCCTTGGGGTACTAGCGGGGACGGCAAGCGCACAGATACGCAGTATTTT.

This chain joins TRBV10-3 and TRBJ1-5; no definite D call. Germline-derived CDR1 and CDR2 are ENHRY and SYGVKD. V gave up 10 bases and J gave up 0 bases, with 10 bases separating them. This CDR3 has 13 residues. The CDR3 nucleotides read TGTGCCAGCTCCGGGGATAGCAATCAGCCCCAGCATTTT. This sequence encodes CASSGDSNQPQHF.

The J gene is TRBJ2-5, the V gene TRBV14; tentatively, D is TRBD1 (5 bases). V lost 5 bases, J lost 1 base, and 11 bases lay in between. The CDR3 runs 14 residues. Germline CDR1 and CDR2: SGHDN and FVKESK. CDR3 sequence reads: CASSKEGAQETQYF. In nucleotides, the CDR3 is TGTGCCAGCAGCAAGGAAGGGGCCCAAGAGACCCAGTACTTC. The full variable domain, rest sourced from reference TRBV14 and TRBJ2-5, is EAGVTQFPSHSVIEKGQTVTLRCDPISGHDNLYWYRRVMGKEIKFLLHFVKESKQDESGMPNNRFLAERTGGTYSTLKVQPAELEDSGVYFCASSKEGAQETQYFGPGTRLLVL.

This clone has more than one count but fewer than ten. The rearrangement uses TRBV30 and TRBJ2-1, with a tentative D call TRBD1 (6 bases). Germline assignment: CDR1 GTSNPN and CDR2 SVGIG (reference sequence). Trimming left V 2 bases short and J 5 bases short, with 10 bases between. The CDR3 spans 13 residues. The chain's CDR3 is CAWSTGWNNEQFF. CDR3 coding DNA: TGTGCCTGGAGTACAGGGTGGAACAATGAGCAGTTCTTC.

The chain carries TRBV27 and TRBJ1-3, with D perhaps TRBD1 (6 bases). Germline CDR1 and CDR2: MNHEY and SMNVEV (reference sequence). V lost 5 bases and J 2 bases, leaving 13 bases between the germline ends. The CDR3 runs to 15 residues. CDR3 DNA: TGTGCCAGCAGTCTCCGGGGGGGCACTGGAAACACCATATATTTT. As protein: CASSLRGGTGNTIYF.

The rearrangement uses TRBV27 and TRBJ2-3; 11 bases are shared with TRBD2. The CDR3 length is 16 residues. Trimming at V came to 5 bases and at J to 2 bases, leaving 6 bases not matched to a gene. CDR1 and CDR2 (germline): MNHEY, SMNVEV (reference sequence). The CDR3 bases are TGTGCCAGCAGTCCCCGACTAGCGGGGACCACAGATACGCAGTATTTT. It encodes CASSPRLAGTTDTQYF.

The chain uses TRBV6-5 and TRBJ2-3; 7 positions match TRBD1. The junction had 12 bases not matched to a gene; V was cut back by 11 bases and J by 4 bases. The CDR3 runs 14 residues. Per germline, CDR1 MNHEY and CDR2 SVGAGI. The CDR3 sequence is CAGHDREWADTQYF. In DNA form, the CDR3 reads TGTGCCGGACATGACAGGGAATGGGCAGATACGCAGTATTTT.

The chain joins TRBV28 to TRBJ1-5, with D hard to call. Trimming took off 5 bases at V and 8 bases at J, with 10 bases between the two ends. Germline V CDR1 and CDR2: MDHEN, SYDVKM. The CDR3 contains 12 residues. The CDR3 spells CASSLVREPQHF. CDR3 nucleotides: TGTGCCAGCAGTCTAGTGAGGGAGCCCCAGCATTTT.

This chain links TRBV7-6 with TRBJ2-3; no firm D call. Trimming took 5 bases from V and 6 from J, leaving 18 bases between them. Germline-derived CDR1 and CDR2 are SGHVS and FNYEAQ. There are 15 residues in the CDR3. CDR3 region: CASSGRGPGEDTQYF. The CDR3 coding sequence is TGTGCCAGCAGCGGAAGAGGCCCTGGTGAGGATACGCAGTATTTT.

This clone was seen only once. The J gene is TRBJ2-5, the V gene TRBV5-5, with D possibly TRBD2 on 6 matching bases. Trimming shortened V by 4 bases and J by 5 bases, and 21 bases separated the two germline ends. This CDR3 is 16 amino acids long. Per the germline V gene, CDR1 is SGHKS and CDR2 is YYEKEE (reference sequence). CDR3 sequence reads: CASSRGWGDPQETQYF. In DNA, the CDR3 is TGTGCCAGCAGCCGGGGGTGGGGGGATCCCCAGGAGACCCAGTACTTC.

The chain joins TRBV12-5 to TRBJ2-2; 10 nucleotides line up with TRBD2. V gave up 6 bases and J gave up 7 bases; unmatched junction bases: 5. This CDR3 is built from 14 residues. In germline, CDR1 is LGHNT, CDR2 FRNRAP. CDR3 sequence: CASGHSGRIGELFF. The CDR3 DNA sequence: TGTGCTAGTGGACATAGCGGGAGGATCGGGGAGCTGTTTTTT.

The chain links TRBV4-3 to TRBJ2-1; TRBD1 might be the D (5 bases). This CDR3 has 13 amino acids. CDR1 is LGHNA, CDR2 YSLEER, per germline. V shed 1 base and J shed 8 bases, with 9 bases lying between them. CDR3 loop: CASSQAQGYEQFF. The CDR3, as DNA: TGCGCCAGCAGCCAAGCCCAGGGTTATGAGCAGTTCTTC.

The chain joins TRBV7-9 to TRBJ1-2; 7 bases match TRBD1. The CDR3 covers 14 residues. V dropped 5 bases and J dropped 5; count of bases not matched to a gene: 8. Looked up from germline, CDR1 is SEHNR and CDR2 is FQNEAQ (reference sequence). Here the CDR3 reads CASSPGQELYGYTF. CDR3 bases: TGTGCCAGCAGCCCCGGACAGGAACTTTATGGCTACACCTTC.

This chain joins TRBV19 and TRBJ2-1; the D gene is possibly TRBD2 (5 bases). Germline CDR1 and CDR2: LNHDA and SQIVND (reference sequence). Trimming cost V 3 bases and J 8 bases, with 11 bases left between them. The CDR3 is made up of 13 amino acids. The CDR3 here is CASSISGSDEQFF. In nucleotides, the CDR3 is TGTGCCAGTAGTATCTCAGGTAGCGATGAGCAGTTCTTC.

This chain connects TRBV14 to TRBJ1-2; tentatively, D is TRBD1 (6 bases). Germline-derived CDR1 and CDR2 are SGHDN and FVKESK. Between the trimmed V and J ends, which lost 3 bases and 8 bases, there was a span of 19 bases. This CDR3 spans 15 amino acids. CDR3 DNA: TGTGCCAGCAGCCAGGCGTACAGGGATCGGCGGGGCTACACCTTC. The encoded protein is CASSQAYRDRRGYTF.

The chain joins TRBV5-3 to TRBJ1-3; 7 nucleotides agree with TRBD1. TRBV5-3 falls under the ORF class, with uncertain function. V trimming: 4 bases; J trimming: 0 bases; junction bases outside the gene matches: 7. This CDR3 has 16 amino acids. CDR3 in DNA: TGTGCCAGAAGCCTGAGCAGGGGGGCCTCTGGAAACACCATATATTTT. Translation gives CARSLSRGASGNTIYF.

The V and J genes are TRBV29-1 and TRBJ2-1; 10 nucleotides match TRBD2. J gave up 7 bases and V 3 bases, and 6 bases lay outside the gene matches. Germline CDR1 reads SQVTM; CDR2 reads ANQGSEA. This CDR3 region has 14 residues. The CDR3 region has the DNA TGCAGCGTTGATGAACTAGCGGGAATGAATGAGCAGTTCTTC. Residues: CSVDELAGMNEQFF.

The chain uses TRBV9 and TRBJ1-1; 9 bases fit TRBD1. This CDR3 is built from 15 residues. The V and J ends lost 3 bases and 4 bases, in that order; junction bases with no gene match: 7. CDR1 and CDR2 (germline): SGDLS, YYNGEE. This chain's CDR3 is CASSEASTGGTEAFF. CDR3 nucleotides: TGTGCCAGCAGCGAGGCCTCGACAGGGGGCACTGAAGCTTTCTTT.

The rearrangement links TRBV7-9 to TRBJ1-1; unclear D gene. V lost 1 base, J lost 3 bases, and 12 bases lay in between. This CDR3 is 15 amino acids long. Germline loops: CDR1 SEHNR, CDR2 FQNEAQ (reference sequence). The CDR3 DNA reads as TGTGCCAGCAGCTTAGGAGGGATCAGTTACACTGAAGCTTTCTTT. Translating it yields CASSLGGISYTEAFF.